The 18 T cell receptor beta chains below all came from one sample that was sequenced in a study of blood T cell repertoires in COVID-19. The repertoire was sequenced with immunoSEQ multiplex PCR; TCRdb's copy has only in-frame clones and lacks some. The sample holds about 84,000 clones; about 80% are singletons and the top ten take 5.7%. The sample taken for sequencing was peripheral blood. The origin of the receptors is a man aged 45 to 65 with active or convalescent COVID-19.

The V call is TRBV25-1, the J call TRBJ2-1; weak D call: TRBD2 (5 bases). The V gene lost 7 bases and the J gene lost 4 bases, with 20 bases spanning the gap. Germline loops: CDR1 MGHDK, CDR2 SYGVNS. This CDR3 contains 16 residues. CDR3 in DNA: TGTGCCAGCACCCCAAGTGGAGGACGGAGTTACAATGAGCAGTTCTTC. This sequence encodes CASTPSGGRSYNEQFF.

The chain couples TRBV9 to TRBJ1-2; 8 nucleotides align to TRBD1. CDR1 and CDR2 from the germline V gene are SGDLS and YYNGEE. After removal of 4 bases from V and 9 bases from J, the junction contained 8 bases not matched to a gene. CDR3 length: 13 amino acids. The CDR3 region is CASSPTGERSYTF. The CDR3 DNA sequence: TGTGCCAGCAGCCCGACAGGGGAAAGAAGCTACACCTTC. The whole variable domain, filled in from reference TRBV9 and TRBJ1-2, reads DSGVTQTPKHLITATGQRVTLRCSPRSGDLSVYWYQQSLDQGLQFLIQYYNGEERAKGNILERFSAQQFPDLHSELNLSSLELGDSALYFCASSPTGERSYTFGSGTRLTVV.

V usage is TRBV5-8 and J usage is TRBJ2-1, with 7 bases fitting TRBD1. V lost 1 base, J lost 7 bases, and 8 bases stayed unmatched. The V gene's germline CDR1 is SGHTS and CDR2 YDEGEE. CDR3 length equals 15 residues. CDR3 DNA: TGTGCCAGCAGCTTGTCTGTAGGGGGCGAAAATGAGCAGTTCTTC. Translating it yields CASSLSVGGENEQFF.

V is TRBV27 and J is TRBJ1-5, with D unresolved. Germline V gene data show CDR1 as MNHEY and CDR2 as SMNVEV (reference sequence). This CDR3 has 15 residues. V was shortened by 3 bases and J by 0 bases, with 9 bases between the two germline ends. CDR3 DNA: TGTGCCAGCAGTTTTGGCGGCTATAGCAATCAGCCCCAGCATTTT. Translation: CASSFGGYSNQPQHF.

The CDR3 nucleotides read TGTGCCAGCAGCGATCGGGGGGTAGAGACCCAGTACTTC. Translated: CASSDRGVETQYF. The chain links TRBV5-4 to TRBJ2-5; TRBD2 matches 7 bases. This CDR3 is 13 amino acids long. V was clipped by 4 bases and J by 4 bases; unmatched bases: 4. CDR1 and CDR2 (germline): SGHNT, YYREEE (reference sequence).

This clone was observed a few times. The chain has TRBV15 and TRBJ1-2, with a tentative D call TRBD1 (5 bases). This CDR3 contains 13 residues. The germline V gene has CDR1 LNHNV and CDR2 YYDKDF (reference sequence). V was cut by 5 bases and J by 7 bases, with 14 bases left in between. CDR3 amino acids: CATSDRSRGGYTF. DNA of the CDR3: TGTGCCACCAGCGACCGGTCAAGGGGTGGCTACACCTTC.

The chain couples TRBV4-3 to TRBJ2-2; tentative D call: TRBD2 (5 bases). The CDR3 has 17 residues. Germline CDR1 and CDR2: LGHNA and YSLEER. Trimming pared 5 bases from V and 8 bases from J, leaving 24 bases between. As DNA, the CDR3 is TGCGCCAGCAGCGAAGTGGCGGGTTCATTGGTGCCGGGGGAGCTGTTTTTT. This codes for CASSEVAGSLVPGELFF.

This chain's CDR3 is CASSQDPTSGGAISNEQYF. In DNA form, the CDR3 reads TGTGCCAGCAGCCAAGATCCGACTAGCGGGGGGGCCATTTCTAACGAGCAGTACTTC. The chain couples TRBV3-1 (or the pseudogene TRBV3-2) to TRBJ2-7, with 14 bases identical to TRBD2. Germline trimming cut 0 bases from V and 5 bases from J; bases unmatched to any gene: 12. Germline CDR1 and CDR2: LGHDT and YNNKEL (reference sequence). This CDR3 comprises 19 residues.

The J gene is TRBJ1-1, the V gene TRBV6-5; TRBD1 matches 9 bases. CDR1 and CDR2 (germline): MNHEY, SVGAGI. Trimming took 5 bases from V and 5 from J; bases not matched to a gene: 9. The CDR3 consists of 15 residues. CDR3 protein: CASSQTGTGRTEAFF. CDR3 coding DNA: TGTGCCAGCAGTCAGACCGGGACAGGGAGGACTGAAGCTTTCTTT.

V is TRBV30 and J is TRBJ2-1; 11 nucleotides agree with TRBD2. CDR3 length equals 16 residues. The germline gives CDR1 GTSNPN, CDR2 SVGIG (reference sequence). With 5 bases clipped from V and 4 bases from J, the junction kept 10 bases outside the gene matches. The CDR3 sequence is CAWCLAGGMGYNEQFF. In DNA, the CDR3 is TGTGCCTGGTGTCTAGCGGGGGGTATGGGGTACAATGAGCAGTTCTTC.

The chain joins TRBV6-4 to TRBJ1-6, with 11 bases aligning to TRBD1. The ends lost 8 bases at V and 10 bases at J; junction bases unmatched: 10. CDR3 length: 15 residues. CDR1 and CDR2 (germline): MRHNA, SNTAGT. CDR3 amino acids: CASFLGGDRGSPLHF. The CDR3 coding sequence is TGTGCCAGCTTTCTCGGAGGGGACAGGGGGTCACCCCTCCACTTT.

This chain connects TRBV5-1 to TRBJ1-1; 8 nucleotides align to TRBD1. The CDR3 contains 13 residues. Trimming removed 3 bases from V and 4 bases from J; junction bases left unmatched: 2. Germline V gene lookup returns CDR1 SGHRS and CDR2 YFSETQ. The CDR3 sequence is CASSSTGGTEAFF. The CDR3 nucleotides read TGCGCCAGCAGCTCCACAGGGGGCACTGAAGCTTTCTTT.

This clone was counted many times. V and J are TRBV7-6 and TRBJ1-4; tentative D call: TRBD1 (6 bases). Trimming stripped 8 bases from V and 8 bases from J, with 9 bases between. The CDR3 totals 11 residues. The germline V gene has CDR1 SGHVS and CDR2 FNYEAQ. The DNA for the CDR3 is TGTGCCAGCTCGAGGGGGGAAAAACTGTTTTTT. It specifies CASSRGEKLFF.

This chain joins TRBV6-2 or TRBV6-3 and TRBJ2-7; possible D gene TRBD2, 5 bases. V was clipped by 4 bases and J by 7 bases, with 17 bases between them. The CDR3 runs 14 residues. Germline V lookup: CDR1 MNHEY, CDR2 SVGEGT. CDR3 sequence: CASSSLLASGEQYF. The DNA of the CDR3 is TGTGCCAGCAGTTCCCTCTTAGCGTCGGGTGAGCAGTACTTC.

The chain joins TRBV5-1 to TRBJ2-3; TRBD2 agrees at 9 bases. Trimming removed 3 bases from V and 5 bases from J; junction bases left unmatched: 7. The CDR3 is 15 residues long. In germline, CDR1 is SGHRS, CDR2 YFSETQ. The CDR3 sequence is CASSSSGAAGDTQYF. The CDR3 DNA reads as TGCGCCAGCAGCTCTAGCGGGGCCGCCGGAGATACGCAGTATTTT.

The chain employs TRBV10-3 and TRBJ1-2, with a possible D match to TRBD1 (6 bases). CDR3 length equals 13 residues. The V end was cut by 6 bases, the J end by 6 bases, with 14 bases between. Germline lookup yields CDR1 ENHRY and CDR2 SYGVKD. CDR3 in amino acids: CAISAQGSDGYTF. The CDR3 DNA reads as TGTGCCATCAGCGCACAGGGATCAGATGGCTACACCTTC.

The gene calls are TRBV5-1 and TRBJ2-7; 9 bases map to TRBD1. CDR1 SGHRS and CDR2 YFSETQ come from the germline V gene. The CDR3 length is 15 residues. Losses at the gene ends were 0 bases for V and 6 bases for J; bases not matched to a gene: 7. CDR3 loop: CASSLGIDRGSEQYF. DNA for the CDR3: TGCGCCAGCAGCTTGGGAATAGACAGGGGGTCCGAGCAGTACTTC. Full variable domain (missing parts from reference TRBV5-1 and TRBJ2-7): KAGVTQTPRYLIKTRGQQVTLSCSPISGHRSVSWYQQTPGQGLQFLFEYFSETQRNKGNFPGRFSGRQFSNSRSEMNVSTLELGDSALYLCASSLGIDRGSEQYFGPGTRLTVT.

This clone came up once. CDR3 sequence reads: CASRQTRTSGGAVTDTQYF. The DNA for the CDR3 is TGTGCAAGTCGCCAGACCCGGACTAGCGGGGGGGCCGTCACAGATACGCAGTATTTT. The chain joins TRBV12-2 to TRBJ2-3; the table's D call TRBD2 went unverified against the DNA. TRBV12-2 is listed as a pseudogene. CDR3 size: 19 residues.